This T cell receptor (beta chain) was sequenced during a study of response to subunit inactivated influenza vaccine. This clonotype has ten or more counts. V was pared by 3 bases and J by 9 bases, with 8 bases of the junction left unmatched. The CDR3 spans 13 residues. CDR1 is DFQATT and CDR2 is SNEGSKA in the germline V gene (reference sequence). Via MiXCR, TCRdb re-called the RT-PCR reads, giving one row per CDR3 protein. This table holds about 570,000 distinct CDR3 sequences, about 11% found once. The same sample was also used in a study of T cells expressing NK-cell markers. That report adds: In generating TCR beta cDNA, 5'RACE template switching with UMIs was used.

This sequence was found in a man aged 45-65 years who received an inactivated influenza vaccine. This rearrangement joins TRBV20-1 to TRBJ1-5, with 7 nucleotides matching TRBD1. The sequences come from PBMCs from blood, collected on the day of vaccination. CDR3 sequence (DNA): TGCAGTGCTAGGGGACAGTCAGTGGGGCCCCAGCATTTT. This sequence encodes CSARGQSVGPQHF.